This TCR beta chain was sequenced in a study of T cell responses to AZD1222 COVID-19 vaccine. The germline V gene has CDR1 MNHEY and CDR2 SVGAGI. The CDR3 is 14 amino acids. Trimming took 10 bases from V and 0 from J; bases not matched to a gene: 5. Produced via immunoSEQ multiplex PCR; TCRdb's table is partial and in-frame only. The sample lists around 120,000 clones; around nine tenths were seen once. V and J are TRBV6-5 and TRBJ2-1, with 8 bases fitting TRBD1. The source was peripheral blood, collected on day 0 of AZD1222 vaccination. The TCR sequence derives from an adult in good health. CDR3 protein: CATDRGSSYNEQFF. CDR3 bases: TGTGCCACCGACAGGGGAAGCTCCTACAATGAGCAGTTCTTC.